The rows below give T cell receptor beta chains drawn from one sample of a study of T cells in Graves' hyperthyroidism and ophthalmopathy. TCRdb called the multiplex PCR reads again in MiXCR, with one record for every CDR3 protein. The data contain 500,000 to 600,000 distinct CDR3 sequences, around 50% of them singletons. Sequenced material: peripheral blood or thyroid tissue (not recorded which). The origin of the receptors is an adult woman with Graves' disease, either hyperthyroidism or ophthalmopathy (not recorded which). Each CDR3 is given with its conserved first and last residue. A D gene is named only where the DNA matches it firmly. Clone size appears in some rows only: once, few, many, or a class for an expanded clone.

j_call v_call clone_size d_call cdr3_aa cdr3_nt
TRBJ1-5 TRBV7-2 . TRBD1 CASSGGTGGLSSNQPQHF TGTGCCAGCAGCGGGGGGACAGGGGGCCTCAGTAGCAATCAGCCCCAGCATTTT
TRBJ1-4 TRBV10-3 few . CAIRGRVNEKLFF TGTGCCATCAGGGGGCGAGTTAATGAAAAACTGTTTTTT
TRBJ1-1 TRBV6-6 many . CASRATGTEGGEAFF TGTGCCAGCAGGGCAACCGGGACGGAGGGGGGTGAAGCTTTCTTT
TRBJ1-2 TRBV9 . . CASSVGNGGYTF TGTGCCAGCAGCGTAGGTAACGGCGGCTACACCTTC
TRBJ1-2 TRBV29-1 many . CSVEDLFSGAGGYTF TGCAGCGTTGAAGATCTTTTCTCGGGGGCTGGGGGCTACACCTTC
TRBJ1-1 TRBV29-1 . . CSSLQEGTEAFF TGCAGCAGTCTTCAGGAGGGGACTGAAGCTTTCTTT
TRBJ1-5 TRBV15 many . CATSRGEKSQHF TGTGCCACCAGCAGAGGGGAAAAGTCCCAGCATTTT
TRBJ2-2 TRBV7-9 many . CASSLTSAGELFF TGTGCCAGCAGCTTAACCTCGGCCGGGGAGCTGTTTTTT
TRBJ1-1 TRBV5-1 many TRBD1 CASSRDPTGGAEAFF TGCGCCAGCAGCCGTGACCCAACAGGGGGAGCTGAAGCTTTCTTT
TRBJ1-6 TRBV6-5 . . CASGRRTVSPLHF TGTGCCAGCGGGAGGAGGACGGTTTCACCCCTCCACTTT
TRBJ2-7 TRBV7-2 few . CASSRGPASDEQYF TGTGCCAGCAGCCGAGGGCCAGCCTCTGACGAGCAGTACTTC
TRBJ2-7 TRBV5-1 many . CASSLEPTNEQYF TGCGCCAGCAGCTTGGAGCCGACAAACGAGCAGTACTTC
TRBJ1-6 TRBV25-1 . . CASSSSEGRSYNSPLHF TGTGCCAGCAGCAGTAGCGAAGGACGCTCCTATAATTCACCCCTCCACTTT
TRBJ1-5 TRBV6-2/TRBV6-3 . . CASSFQARGNQPQHF TGTGCCAGCAGTTTCCAGGCTAGGGGCAATCAGCCCCAGCATTTT
TRBJ2-2 TRBV5-5 few . CASSLIYRVNTGELFF TGTGCCAGCAGCTTAATCTACAGGGTTAACACCGGGGAGCTGTTTTTT
TRBJ2-6 TRBV7-2 . . CASSLQQANTEAF TGTGCCAGCAGCTTACAACAGGCGAACACTGAAGCTTTC
TRBJ2-7 TRBV29-1 . . CSLEGTQRDEQYF TGCAGCTTGGAAGGGACTCAGAGGGACGAGCAGTACTTC
TRBJ1-4 TRBV28 few . CASSSPGAEKLFF TGTGCCAGCAGTTCACCGGGGGCTGAAAAACTGTTTTTT
TRBJ1-2 TRBV24-1 few TRBD1 CATSDGQGDRYGYTF TGTGCCACCAGTGATGGACAGGGCGACCGCTATGGCTACACCTTC
TRBJ2-7 TRBV12-3/TRBV12-4 . . CASTSDRRPYEQYF TGTGCCAGCACCTCAGACAGAAGGCCCTACGAGCAGTACTTC
TRBJ2-2 TRBV7-3 many . CASSGRYTGELFF TGTGCCAGCAGCGGGAGATACACCGGGGAGCTGTTTTTT
TRBJ2-7 TRBV6-1 . . CASSGQGGDRYF TGTGCCAGCAGTGGGCAGGGGGGCGATCGGTACTTC
TRBJ2-5 TRBV2 once . CASSGDGNQETQYF TGTGCCAGCAGTGGGGACGGAAACCAAGAGACCCAGTACTTC
TRBJ2-7 TRBV4-1 . . CASSPRRGEDYEQYF TGTGCCAGCAGCCCCCGGAGGGGAGAGGACTACGAGCAGTACTTC
TRBJ1-5 TRBV2 . TRBD1 CASSEGTDNQPQHF TGTGCCAGCAGTGAGGGGACAGACAATCAGCCCCAGCATTTT
TRBJ1-1 TRBV19 . TRBD1 CASSIRGTGAKNTEAFF TGTGCCAGTAGTATTAGGGGGACAGGGGCTAAGAACACTGAAGCTTTCTTT
TRBJ2-2 TRBV11-2 many . CASSTRGTGELFF TGTGCCAGCAGTACGAGGGGCACCGGGGAGCTGTTTTTT
TRBJ2-5 TRBV24-1 . . CATSDSDFSETQYF TGTGCCACCAGTGATTCGGACTTTTCGGAGACCCAGTACTTC
TRBJ1-5 TRBV2 many . CASSAQADQPQHF TGTGCCAGCAGTGCTCAGGCGGATCAGCCCCAGCATTTT
TRBJ2-7 TRBV5-1 . TRBD2 CASNAGVRYEQYF TGCGCCAGTAACGCGGGAGTTCGGTACGAGCAGTACTTC
TRBJ1-2 TRBV9 . . CASIDPGRLGYTF TGTGCCAGCATTGACCCCGGACGTTTAGGCTACACCTTC
TRBJ1-2 TRBV7-2 . . CASSPHSYGYTF TGTGCCAGCAGCCCTCACAGCTATGGCTACACCTTC
TRBJ1-6 TRBV24-1 once . CATSDARTPNLHF TGTGCCACCAGTGATGCCAGGACCCCTAACCTCCACTTT
TRBJ1-5 TRBV7-9 few . CASTTRGFGNQPQHF TGTGCCAGCACGACGCGAGGGTTCGGCAATCAGCCCCAGCATTTT
TRBJ2-7 TRBV5-1 many . CASRLGSGGGSYEQYF TGCGCCAGCAGACTGGGGAGCGGAGGGGGCTCCTACGAGCAGTACTTC